Listed below are T cell receptor beta chains from one sample, sequenced in a study of blood T cells in healthy people across ages. TCRdb reprocessed the 5' RACE reads with MiXCR, giving one entry per CDR3 protein. The table includes fewer than 900,000 distinct CDR3 sequences, around 40% detected once. The sequencing sample was made of blood. The receptors originated from a woman aged 55 to 70 in good health. Each CDR3 is given with its conserved first and last residue. A D gene is named only where the DNA matches it firmly. Part of the rows lack a size; the others show once, few, many or a class for expanded clones.

D gene,clone size,V gene,J gene,CDR3 length,CDR3 protein,CDR3 DNA
TRBD1,few,TRBV10-3,TRBJ2-7,15,CAISPGTGTIYEQYF,TGTGCCATCAGTCCTGGGACAGGGACTATTTACGAGCAGTACTTC
-,-,TRBV12-3/TRBV12-4,TRBJ1-5,13,CASSFDGNQPQHF,TGTGCCAGCAGCTTCGACGGCAATCAGCCCCAGCATTTT
-,-,TRBV4-3,TRBJ1-1,15,CASSQQDGLNTEAFF,TGCGCCAGCAGCCAACAGGACGGACTGAACACTGAAGCTTTCTTT
TRBD2,-,TRBV12-3/TRBV12-4,TRBJ2-3,16,CASSLMAGGGEDTQYF,TGTGCCAGCAGTTTAATGGCGGGAGGGGGAGAAGATACGCAGTATTTT
-,-,TRBV6-5,TRBJ2-5,16,CASSYQVGTAHETQYF,TGTGCCAGCAGTTACCAAGTTGGAACAGCTCACGAGACCCAGTACTTC
-,-,TRBV4-1,TRBJ1-1,13,CASSQGRAAEAFF,TGCGCCAGCAGCCAAGGCCGGGCGGCTGAAGCTTTCTTT
TRBD2,few,TRBV5-1,TRBJ2-3,16,CASSSLAGGVADTQYF,TGCGCCAGCAGCTCGCTTGCGGGGGGGGTAGCAGATACGCAGTATTTT
-,few,TRBV20-1,TRBJ2-3,19,CSARHLTRESTSSTDTQYF,TGCAGTGCTAGACACCTTACTAGGGAGTCTACCTCTAGCACAGATACGCAGTATTTT
-,many,TRBV10-3,TRBJ2-5,15,CAISIERASQETQYF,TGTGCCATCAGCATAGAAAGGGCTAGCCAAGAGACCCAGTACTTC
TRBD1,-,TRBV20-1,TRBJ2-7,14,CSARMGQGFNEQYF,TGCAGTGCTAGAATGGGACAGGGTTTCAACGAGCAGTACTTC
TRBD1,few,TRBV9,TRBJ1-2,16,CASSVGTGGAGYGYTF,TGTGCCAGCAGCGTCGGAACAGGGGGCGCAGGCTATGGCTACACCTTC
TRBD1,many,TRBV20-1,TRBJ1-2,14,CSASPSTGVCGYTF,TGCAGTGCGTCTCCGTCGACAGGGGTTTGTGGCTACACCTTC
TRBD1,-,TRBV13,TRBJ2-7,14,CATKRTGELREQYF,TGTGCCACAAAACGGACAGGGGAATTACGCGAGCAGTACTTC
-,few,TRBV28,TRBJ2-7,12,CASRVTGYEQYF,TGTGCCAGCAGAGTTACAGGGTACGAGCAGTACTTC
-,-,TRBV3-1,TRBJ1-2,16,CASSQGLGRQNYGYTF,TGTGCCAGCAGCCAAGGGTTAGGCAGACAGAACTATGGCTACACCTTC
TRBD2,-,TRBV27,TRBJ2-7,16,CASSPRGTSGPYEQYF,TGTGCCAGCAGTCCGCGGGGGACTAGCGGACCCTACGAGCAGTACTTC
-,many,TRBV20-1,TRBJ2-5,11,CSGDLQETQYF,TGCAGTGGGGATCTCCAAGAGACCCAGTACTTC
TRBD1,many,TRBV20-1,TRBJ2-7,12,CSALTGSYEQYF,TGCAGTGCTTTGACAGGGAGTTACGAGCAGTACTTC
-,few,TRBV9,TRBJ1-1,13,CASSVGGGSEAFF,TGTGCCAGCAGCGTAGGGGGTGGCTCTGAAGCTTTCTTT
TRBD2,-,TRBV7-3,TRBJ2-3,16,CASSTLASGAGDTQYF,TGTGCCAGCAGCACACTGGCTAGCGGGGCTGGAGATACGCAGTATTTT
-,once,TRBV25-1,TRBJ1-1,13,CASTRQLNTEAFF,TGTGCCAGCACAAGGCAGTTGAACACTGAAGCTTTCTTT
-,-,TRBV20-1,TRBJ2-2,16,CSASPLGLANTGELFF,TGCAGTGCTTCCCCTTTGGGTCTAGCGAACACCGGGGAGCTGTTTTTT
TRBD2,few,TRBV20-1,TRBJ2-5,15,CSARSPSGIGETQYF,TGCAGTGCTAGATCCCCTAGCGGGATAGGGGAGACCCAGTACTTC
-,few,TRBV3-1,TRBJ2-4,15,CASSQDVAGGDIQYF,TGTGCCAGCAGCCAAGATGTGGCAGGGGGGGACATTCAGTACTTC
-,many,TRBV29-1,TRBJ2-7,11,CSVLGGYEQYF,TGCAGCGTTCTTGGGGGGTACGAGCAGTACTTC
TRBD2,-,TRBV6-5,TRBJ2-2,14,CASSYSRGNGELFF,TGTGCCAGCAGTTACTCGCGGGGGAACGGGGAGCTGTTTTTT
TRBD2,few,TRBV11-2,TRBJ2-1,15,CASSSGLAGSDEQFF,TGTGCCAGCAGCTCGGGACTAGCGGGGAGTGATGAGCAGTTCTTC
TRBD1,-,TRBV10-3,TRBJ1-5,19,CATRPGTGGSSLSNQPQHF,TGTGCCACCCGTCCCGGGACAGGGGGTAGCTCTCTAAGCAATCAGCCCCAGCATTTT
-,-,TRBV6-2/TRBV6-3,TRBJ2-7,13,CAVANPSVGEQYF,TGTGCCGTAGCCAACCCCTCGGTGGGAGAGCAGTACTTC
-,-,TRBV7-9,TRBJ2-7,15,CASSVGVFSSYEQYF,TGTGCCAGCAGCGTAGGAGTATTTAGCTCCTACGAGCAGTACTTC
TRBD2,-,TRBV6-6,TRBJ2-5,15,CANALAGDSWDEQYF,TGTGCCAACGCATTAGCGGGAGATAGTTGGGATGAGCAGTACTTC
-,once,TRBV2,TRBJ1-2,13,CASSEVQFYGYTF,TGTGCCAGCAGTGAGGTACAGTTCTATGGCTACACCTTC
-,once,TRBV20-1,TRBJ1-5,13,CSASLGAVQPQHF,TGCAGTGCTAGCCTTGGGGCAGTCCAGCCCCAGCATTTT
-,-,TRBV7-9,TRBJ1-5,12,CASSFWSRAQHF,TGTGCCAGCAGCTTTTGGTCGCGAGCCCAGCATTTT
TRBD2,few,TRBV6-6,TRBJ2-3,16,CASRDAGGRGADTQYF,TGTGCCAGCAGAGACGCTGGCGGGAGGGGAGCAGATACGCAGTATTTT
-,-,TRBV13,TRBJ1-5,15,CASSLRSIPNQPQHF,TGTGCCAGCAGCTTACGGTCTATCCCGAATCAGCCCCAGCATTTT
-,many,TRBV4-2,TRBJ2-5,14,CASSQEGFQETQYF,TGTGCCAGCAGCCAAGAGGGTTTCCAAGAGACCCAGTACTTC
-,many,TRBV20-1,TRBJ2-5,11,CSAEPRETQYF,TGCAGTGCAGAGCCACGAGAGACCCAGTACTTC
TRBD1,-,TRBV28,TRBJ2-1,15,CASSRRDRDSWEQFF,TGTGCCAGCAGCCGCCGGGACAGGGATTCATGGGAGCAGTTCTTC
TRBD1,few,TRBV7-9,TRBJ2-1,15,CASSRAGTGYNEQFF,TGTGCCAGCAGTCGGGCCGGGACAGGATACAATGAGCAGTTCTTC
-,few,TRBV25-1,TRBJ2-1,14,CASSEYPEYNEQFF,TGTGCCAGCAGTGAATATCCAGAATACAATGAGCAGTTCTTC
TRBD1,few,TRBV9,TRBJ2-3,13,CASSVAQGGVQYF,TGTGCCAGCAGCGTAGCTCAAGGGGGCGTGCAGTATTTT